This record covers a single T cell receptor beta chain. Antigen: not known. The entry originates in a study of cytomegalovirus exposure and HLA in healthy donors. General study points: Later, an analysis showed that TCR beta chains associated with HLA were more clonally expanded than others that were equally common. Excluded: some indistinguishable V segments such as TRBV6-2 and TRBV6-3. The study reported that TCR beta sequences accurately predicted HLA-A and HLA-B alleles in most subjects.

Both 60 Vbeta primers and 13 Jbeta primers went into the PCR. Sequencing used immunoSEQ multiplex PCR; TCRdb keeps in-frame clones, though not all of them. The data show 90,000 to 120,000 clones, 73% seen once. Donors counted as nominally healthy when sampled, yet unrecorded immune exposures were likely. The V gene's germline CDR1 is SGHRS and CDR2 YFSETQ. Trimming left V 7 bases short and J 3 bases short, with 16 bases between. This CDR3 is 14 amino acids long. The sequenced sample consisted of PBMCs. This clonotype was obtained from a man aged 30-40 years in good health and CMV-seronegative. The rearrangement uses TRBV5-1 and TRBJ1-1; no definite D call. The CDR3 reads CASRKQWGDTEAFF. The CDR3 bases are TGCGCCAGCCGGAAACAGTGGGGAGACACTGAAGCTTTCTTT.